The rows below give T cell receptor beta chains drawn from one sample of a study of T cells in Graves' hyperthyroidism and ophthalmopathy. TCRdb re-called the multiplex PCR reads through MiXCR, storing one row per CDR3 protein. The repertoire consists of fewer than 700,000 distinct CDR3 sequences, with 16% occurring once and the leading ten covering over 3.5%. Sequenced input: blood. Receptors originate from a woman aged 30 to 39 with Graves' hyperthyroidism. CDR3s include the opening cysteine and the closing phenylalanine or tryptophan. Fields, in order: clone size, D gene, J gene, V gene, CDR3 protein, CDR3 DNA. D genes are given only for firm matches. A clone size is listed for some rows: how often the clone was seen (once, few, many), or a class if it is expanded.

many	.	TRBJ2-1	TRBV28	CATERGGEQFF	TGTGCCACGGAGAGAGGGGGTGAGCAGTTCTTC
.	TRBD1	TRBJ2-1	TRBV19	CASGGNRGVKFF	TGTGCCAGTGGGGGGAACAGGGGGGTTAAGTTCTTC
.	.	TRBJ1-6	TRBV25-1	CASSEWQFGGSPLHF	TGTGCCAGCAGTGAATGGCAGTTTGGGGGATCCCCCCTCCACTTT
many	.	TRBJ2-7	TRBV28	CASSIRGTYEQYF	TGTGCCAGCAGTATCCGGGGCACCTACGAGCAGTACTTC
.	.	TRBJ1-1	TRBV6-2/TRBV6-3	CASSYSTILNTEAFF	TGTGCCAGCAGTTACTCGACAATTCTGAACACTGAAGCTTTCTTT
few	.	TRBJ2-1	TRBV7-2	CASSFSQGFNEQFF	TGTGCCAGCAGCTTCTCCCAGGGATTCAATGAGCAATTCTTC
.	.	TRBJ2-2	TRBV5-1	CASSLTRVAANTGELFF	TGCGCCAGCAGCTTGACTCGGGTAGCCGCGAACACCGGGGAGCTGTTTTTT
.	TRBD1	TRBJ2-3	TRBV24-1	CATSEPTGGTDTQYF	TGTGCCACCAGTGAGCCGACAGGGGGCACAGATACGCAGTATTTT
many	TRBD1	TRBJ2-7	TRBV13	CASSIRDRGYEQYF	TGTGCCAGCAGCATCCGGGACAGGGGGTACGAGCAGTACTTC
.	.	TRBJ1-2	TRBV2	CASSEVGPLESDGYTF	TGTGCCAGCAGTGAAGTGGGGCCCCTTGAGTCCGACGGCTACACCTTC
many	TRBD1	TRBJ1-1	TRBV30	CAWSADRANTEAFF	TGTGCCTGGAGTGCGGACAGGGCGAACACTGAAGCTTTCTTT
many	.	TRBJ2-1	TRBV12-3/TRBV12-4	CASSLASAMEQFF	TGTGCCAGCAGTTTAGCGTCAGCGATGGAGCAGTTCTTC
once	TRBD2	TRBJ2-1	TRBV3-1	CASSQLTLAVVFNEQFF	TGTGCCAGCAGCCAACTCACACTAGCGGTAGTATTTAATGAGCAGTTCTTC
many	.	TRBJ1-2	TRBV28	CASRLSVGAVGYTF	TGTGCCAGCAGGCTTTCGGTCGGCGCGGTTGGCTACACCTTC
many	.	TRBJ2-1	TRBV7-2	CASSIPGEQFF	TGTGCCAGCAGTATCCCGGGAGAGCAGTTCTTC
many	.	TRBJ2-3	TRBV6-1	CASSYAAWSGPADTQYF	TGTGCCAGCAGTTACGCGGCTTGGTCAGGGCCCGCAGATACGCAGTATTTT
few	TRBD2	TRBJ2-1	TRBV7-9	CASSLVTSGVNEQFF	TGTGCCAGCAGCTTAGTGACTAGCGGGGTTAATGAGCAGTTCTTC
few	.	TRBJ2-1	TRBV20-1	CSARGDSDYNEQFF	TGCAGTGCTAGAGGAGACTCGGATTACAATGAGCAGTTCTTC
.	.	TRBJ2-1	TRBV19	CATSMGGGYNEQFF	TGTGCCACTAGTATGGGTGGTGGCTACAATGAGCAGTTCTTC
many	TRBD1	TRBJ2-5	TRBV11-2	CASSSTGQGRKETQYF	TGTGCCAGCAGCTCAACGGGACAGGGACGTAAAGAGACCCAGTACTTC
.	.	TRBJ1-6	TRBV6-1	CASSEVPGVNSPLHF	TGTGCCAGCAGTGAAGTCCCGGGGGTGAATTCACCCCTCCACTTT
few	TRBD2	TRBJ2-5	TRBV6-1	CASSSGRGDKETQYF	TGTGCCAGCAGCTCCGGACGGGGGGATAAAGAGACCCAGTACTTC
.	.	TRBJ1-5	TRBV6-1	CASSLGGIGSQPQHF	TGTGCCAGCAGTCTTGGGGGCATAGGAAGTCAGCCCCAGCATTTT
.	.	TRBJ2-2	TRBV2	CATLDSVTDTGELFF	TGTGCCACCCTGGACAGCGTTACGGACACCGGGGAGCTGTTTTTT
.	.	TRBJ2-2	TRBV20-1	CSASGVFNTGELFF	TGCAGTGCTAGCGGGGTTTTTAACACCGGGGAGCTGTTTTTT
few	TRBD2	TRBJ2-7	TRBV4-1	CASSHRTSGTYEQYF	TGCGCCAGCAGCCACCGTACTAGCGGGACCTACGAGCAGTACTTC
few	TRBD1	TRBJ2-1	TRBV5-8	CASSSGTGEQFF	TGTGCCAGCAGTTCCGGGACAGGAGAGCAGTTCTTC
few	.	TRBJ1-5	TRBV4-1	CASSQEDPTHGNQPQHF	TGCGCCAGCAGCCAAGAGGACCCGACACATGGCAATCAGCCCCAGCATTTT
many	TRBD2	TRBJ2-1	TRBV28	CASRQLAGGVMGNEQFF	TGTGCCAGCAGGCAACTAGCGGGAGGGGTCATGGGCAATGAGCAGTTCTTC
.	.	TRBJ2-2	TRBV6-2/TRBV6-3	CSVPKLNTGELFF	TGTTCCGTACCCAAACTTAACACCGGGGAGCTGTTTTTT
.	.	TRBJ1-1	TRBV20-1	CSADGQTSAEAFF	TGCAGTGCTGATGGGCAGACCTCGGCTGAAGCTTTCTTT
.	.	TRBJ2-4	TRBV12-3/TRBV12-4	CASTLGGTENIQYF	TGTGCCAGCACCCTGGGAGGGACAGAAAACATTCAGTACTTC
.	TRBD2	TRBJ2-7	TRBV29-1	CSVAHGTSGSYEQYF	TGCAGCGTTGCCCACGGGACTAGCGGGTCCTACGAGCAGTACTTC
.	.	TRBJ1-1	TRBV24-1	CATSRDPEGSGAFF	TGTGCCACCAGCCGGGACCCTGAAGGTTCGGGGGCTTTCTTT
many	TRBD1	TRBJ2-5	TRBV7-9	CASSLRTGGSQETQYF	TGTGCCAGCAGCTTACGCACAGGGGGTAGTCAGGAGACCCAGTACTTC
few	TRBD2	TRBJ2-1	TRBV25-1	CASSDSSSGRNNEQFF	TGTGCCAGCAGTGATTCCTCTAGCGGGAGAAACAATGAGCAGTTCTTC
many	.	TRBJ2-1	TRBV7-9	CASSFSTSDNEQFF	TGTGCCAGCAGCTTCTCGACTTCCGACAATGAGCAGTTCTTC
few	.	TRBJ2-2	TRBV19	CASSTGRIGGLGGELFF	TGTGCCAGTAGTACGGGAAGGATTGGGGGACTTGGCGGGGAGCTGTTTTTT
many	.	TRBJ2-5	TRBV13	CASSLSGRADRTQYF	TGTGCCAGCAGCTTATCCGGCCGTGCGGATAGGACCCAGTACTTC
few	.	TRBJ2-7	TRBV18	CASSLDQGNYEQYF	TGTGCCAGCTCATTGGATCAGGGTAACTACGAGCAGTACTTC
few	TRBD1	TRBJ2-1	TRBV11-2	CASSYVGGQGYNEQFF	TGTGCCAGCAGTTATGTTGGGGGACAGGGCTACAATGAGCAGTTCTTC
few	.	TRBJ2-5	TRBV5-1	CASSLATIASVQETQYF	TGCGCCAGCAGCTTGGCCACTATTGCTAGCGTACAAGAGACCCAGTACTTC
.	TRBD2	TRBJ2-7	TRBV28	CASSFRSRLAGVRWEQYF	TGTGCCAGCAGCTTCCGATCGAGACTAGCGGGAGTACGCTGGGAGCAGTACTTC
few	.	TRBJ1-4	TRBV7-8	CASSLLRQATNEKLFF	TGTGCCAGCAGCCTCCTAAGACAGGCAACTAATGAAAAACTGTTTTTT
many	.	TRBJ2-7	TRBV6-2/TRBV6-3	CATGLSYEQYF	TGTGCTACGGGACTTTCCTACGAGCAGTACTTC
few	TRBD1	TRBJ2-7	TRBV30	CAWSADRARYEQYF	TGTGCCTGGAGTGCGGACAGGGCACGATACGAGCAGTACTTC
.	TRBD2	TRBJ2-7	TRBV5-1	CASSYSGTSGLTYEQYF	TGCGCCAGCAGCTACTCCGGGACTAGCGGCCTCACCTACGAGCAGTACTTC
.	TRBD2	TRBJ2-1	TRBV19	CASSIVPPLAGGLVEQFF	TGTGCCAGTAGTATAGTACCCCCTCTAGCGGGAGGTCTGGTTGAGCAGTTCTTC
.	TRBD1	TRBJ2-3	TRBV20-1	CSARPGTGGTDTQYF	TGCAGTGCTAGACCCGGGACAGGGGGCACAGATACGCAGTATTTT
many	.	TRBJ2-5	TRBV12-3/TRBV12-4	CASCYRVQETQYF	TGTGCCAGCTGTTACAGGGTTCAAGAGACCCAGTACTTC
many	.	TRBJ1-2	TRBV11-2	CASNSGGHYGYTF	TGTGCCAGCAACTCGGGCGGACACTATGGCTACACCTTC
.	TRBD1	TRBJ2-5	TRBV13	CASSDRVGETQYF	TGTGCCAGCAGTGACAGGGTGGGAGAGACCCAGTACTTC
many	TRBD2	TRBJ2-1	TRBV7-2	CASRTEIAGVGYNEQFF	TGTGCCAGCAGAACCGAAATAGCGGGAGTAGGCTACAATGAGCAGTTCTTC
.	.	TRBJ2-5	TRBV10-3	CAISALWTERGETQYF	TGTGCCATCAGTGCCCTCTGGACGGAAAGGGGAGAGACCCAGTACTTC
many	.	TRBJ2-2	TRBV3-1	CASSGSSASPGELFF	TGTGCCAGCAGCGGATCCTCAGCTAGCCCCGGGGAGCTGTTTTTT
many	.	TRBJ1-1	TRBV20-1	CSARDWRNMNTEAFF	TGCAGTGCTAGAGATTGGAGGAATATGAACACTGAAGCTTTCTTT
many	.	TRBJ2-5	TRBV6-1	CASKDLLFGETQYF	TGTGCCAGCAAGGACCTCCTCTTTGGAGAGACCCAGTACTTC